What follows are 7 T cell receptor beta chains derived from one specimen sequenced in a study of blood T cells in healthy people across ages (dated by TCRdb to 2014 to 2015). Libraries were made using 5' RACE. For sequencing, an Illumina HiSeq 2500 was employed. A second roughly 6 to 11 cycle PCR used a sample-barcoded 5' primer and a J-beta primer mix. In-frame beta chains were kept once TCRdb had trimmed the public reads at Q25 with fastp and called clones with MiXCR. One record per CDR3 amino acid sequence lists the most common genes and DNA. The sample contains around 990,000 distinct CDR3 sequences, 20% to 25% of them found a single time. About 0.72% of the sample rests with the top ten. The same sample was also studied in work on T cells of mothers and their children.

The sequencing input was blood. Receptor source: a girl aged 2-10 years in good health.

Concerning this clonotype itself: Mismatch with germline at one junction end may stem from a read error. This rearrangement joins TRBV15 to TRBJ1-2; unclear D gene. This CDR3 is 14 amino acids long. The germline CDR1 and CDR2 sequences are LNHNV and YYDKDF (reference sequence). CDR3 sequence: CATSRVGNSYGYTF. DNA for the CDR3: TGTGCCACTAGCAGAGTGGGAAACTCCTATGGCTACACCTTC.

The chain carries TRBV19 and TRBJ2-1, with TRBD2 matching 8 bases. The CDR3 runs to 17 residues. Trimming removed 5 bases from V and 4 bases from J; junction bases left unmatched: 13. The germline V gene encodes CDR1 LNHDA and CDR2 SQIVND (reference sequence). The DNA of the CDR3 is TGTGCCAGTAGTGTGGTTGGGGTAGCGGGGAAGTACAATGAGCAGTTCTTC. Amino acid sequence: CASSVVGVAGKYNEQFF.

In this sample, this clonotype turned up a few times. The rearrangement links TRBV28 to TRBJ1-1; D gene unclear. Trimming removed 3 bases at V and 10 bases at J, with 21 bases between. The CDR3 sequence is 15 residues long. Germline lookup yields CDR1 MDHEN and CDR2 SYDVKM. For the CDR3, the DNA is TGTGCCAGCAGTTTTCGAGTAGTAAGGTGGATGGGAGCTTTCTTT. This gives the protein CASSFRVVRWMGAFF.

This clonotype occurred many times. The chain couples TRBV4-3 to TRBJ2-7; 10 bases align to TRBD1. The CDR3 is made up of 14 amino acids. Germline V CDR1 and CDR2: LGHNA, YSLEER. The trim removed 4 bases at V and 4 bases at J, leaving 4 bases unmatched. The chain's CDR3 is CASSPGQGKYEQYF. CDR3 DNA: TGCGCCAGCAGCCCGGGACAGGGGAAGTACGAGCAGTACTTC.

V gene TRBV5-6 combines with J gene TRBJ1-6; no definite D call. This CDR3 comprises 14 residues. The germline V gene encodes CDR1 SGHDT and CDR2 YYEEEE. Trimming left V 2 bases short and J 7 bases short, with 10 bases between. The CDR3 region has the DNA TGTGCCAGCAGCTTTGCACTGGGAAATTCACCCCTCCACTTT. Its protein product is CASSFALGNSPLHF.

This sequence joins TRBV29-1 and TRBJ2-7; TRBD2 matches 7 bases. V was pared by 3 bases and J by 7 bases, with 6 bases of the junction left unmatched. Germline V gene sequence: CDR1 SQVTM, CDR2 ANQGSEA. This CDR3 spans 12 amino acids. CDR3 sequence: CSVESGVDEQYF. As DNA, the CDR3 is TGCAGCGTTGAGAGCGGGGTGGATGAGCAGTACTTC.

This clonotype was seen a handful of times. The V call is TRBV27, the J call TRBJ1-2; perhaps TRBD1 as D (5 bases). The V and J ends lost 2 bases and 0 bases respectively, with 16 bases between them. The CDR3 is made up of 17 amino acids. Germline CDR1 reads MNHEY; CDR2 reads SMNVEV (reference sequence). CDR3: CASSLIAPQGPNYGYTF. DNA for the CDR3: TGTGCCAGCAGTTTAATTGCCCCCCAGGGACCTAACTATGGCTACACCTTC.